A selection of T cell receptor beta chains follows, all from one sample in a study of T cell responses to AZD1222 COVID-19 vaccine. Assay used: immunoSEQ multiplex PCR; TCRdb lists only in-frame clones, some missing. The profile shows roughly 120,000 clones, approximately 90% of them singletons. Here the sequenced sample was peripheral blood, taken on day 0 of AZD1222 vaccination. The receptor source for this set is an adult in good health. Each CDR3 is given with its conserved first and last residue. A D gene is named only where the DNA matches it firmly. Rows give clone size only sometimes, using once, few, many, or a class for an expanded clone.

.	TRBV30	TRBJ1-1	.	CAWDNRASYTEAFF	TGTGCCTGGGATAACAGGGCAAGCTACACTGAAGCTTTCTTT
TRBD1	TRBV2	TRBJ1-4	.	CASSGGQVLNEKLFF	TGTGCCAGCAGTGGGGGACAGGTTCTAAATGAAAAACTGTTTTTT
TRBD2	TRBV29-1	TRBJ2-2	.	CSVKTSLSTGELFF	TGCAGCGTCAAGACTAGCTTGAGCACCGGGGAGCTGTTTTTT
.	TRBV24-1	TRBJ2-3	.	CATSDWHRSSLTDTQYF	TGTGCCACCAGTGATTGGCACAGAAGTTCCCTCACAGATACGCAGTATTTT
.	TRBV18	TRBJ2-5	.	CASSPVGETQYF	TGTGCCAGCTCACCGGTAGGGGAGACCCAGTACTTC
.	TRBV12-3/TRBV12-4	TRBJ1-1	.	CASSLTQAEAFF	TGTGCCAGCAGCCTTACCCAGGCCGAAGCTTTCTTT
.	TRBV28	TRBJ2-7	.	CASSSRVRYEQYF	TGTGCCAGCAGTTCCAGGGTGCGGTACGAGCAGTACTTC
.	TRBV12-3/TRBV12-4	TRBJ1-1	once	CASTREYTEAFF	TGTGCCAGCACCCGGGAGTACACTGAAGCTTTCTTT
.	TRBV30	TRBJ1-5	.	CAWSVPWDPRYSNQPQHF	TGTGCCTGGAGTGTACCTTGGGACCCTCGATATAGCAATCAGCCCCAGCATTTT
.	TRBV30	TRBJ2-7	.	CAWTLDRAQYF	TGTGCCTGGACCCTCGACAGAGCGCAGTACTTC
.	TRBV9	TRBJ2-7	.	CAPRPGSLYEQYF	TGTGCTCCCCGACCGGGGTCCTTATACGAGCAGTACTTC